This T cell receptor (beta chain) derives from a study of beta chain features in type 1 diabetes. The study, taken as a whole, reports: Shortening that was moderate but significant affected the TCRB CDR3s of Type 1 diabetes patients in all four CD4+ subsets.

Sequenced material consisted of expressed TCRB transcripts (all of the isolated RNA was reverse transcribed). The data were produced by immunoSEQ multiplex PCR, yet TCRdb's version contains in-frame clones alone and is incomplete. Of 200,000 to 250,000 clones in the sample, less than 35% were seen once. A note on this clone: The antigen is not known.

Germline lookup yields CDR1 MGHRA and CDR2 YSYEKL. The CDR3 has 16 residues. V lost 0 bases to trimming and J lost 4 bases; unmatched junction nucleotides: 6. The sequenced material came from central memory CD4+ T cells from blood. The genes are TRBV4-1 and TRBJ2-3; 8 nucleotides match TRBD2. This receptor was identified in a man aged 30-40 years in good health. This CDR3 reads CASSQDGAGVADTQYF. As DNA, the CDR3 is TGCGCCAGCAGCCAAGATGGAGCGGGAGTGGCAGATACGCAGTATTTT.